This TCR beta chain derives from a study of cytomegalovirus exposure and HLA in healthy donors. Study summary: From roughly 180 million T cells, an earlier analysis saw around 120 million unique TCR beta sequences. Study results and caveats: It was in a later analysis that TCR association rates were seen to vary by HLA locus, highest for DRB1 and lowest for HLA-C. For most TCR beta V segments, an earlier analysis put the productive rate at about 87% or about 30% of the time.

60 Vbeta and 13 Jbeta primers were used in PCR. Profiled with immunoSEQ multiplex PCR; TCRdb holds only in-frame clones, not every one. Of about 150,000 clones in the sample, 65% to 80% are singletons; the top ten hold around 7%. The sample holds a few counts of this clone. Its matching antigen is unknown. The CDR3 sequence is 13 residues long. Germline CDR1 reads LNHNV; CDR2 reads YYDKDF (reference sequence). The germline V and J ends were trimmed by 9 bases and 1 base, with 12 bases remaining between them. The sequencing sample was made of PBMCs. The chain recombines TRBV15 with TRBJ1-1; D unresolved. This clonotype was sampled from a woman between 40 and 50 years old in good health and CMV-seropositive. CDR3 protein: CATTQSGNTEAFF. CDR3 bases: TGTGCCACAACACAATCAGGGAACACTGAAGCTTTCTTT.